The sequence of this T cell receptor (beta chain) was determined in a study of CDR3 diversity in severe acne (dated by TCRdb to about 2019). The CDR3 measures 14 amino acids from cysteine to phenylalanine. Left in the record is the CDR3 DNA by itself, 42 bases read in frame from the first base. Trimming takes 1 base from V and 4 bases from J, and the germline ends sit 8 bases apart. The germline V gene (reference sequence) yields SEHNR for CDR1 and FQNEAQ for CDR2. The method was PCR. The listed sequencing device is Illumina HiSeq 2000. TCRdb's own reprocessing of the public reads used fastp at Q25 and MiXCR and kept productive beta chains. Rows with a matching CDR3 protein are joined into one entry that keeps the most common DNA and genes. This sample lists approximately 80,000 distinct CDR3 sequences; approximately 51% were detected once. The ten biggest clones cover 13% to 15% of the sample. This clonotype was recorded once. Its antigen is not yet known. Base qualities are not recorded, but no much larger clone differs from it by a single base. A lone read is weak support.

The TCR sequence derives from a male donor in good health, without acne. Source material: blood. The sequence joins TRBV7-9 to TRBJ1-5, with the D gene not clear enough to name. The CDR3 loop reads CASSLGAANQPQHF. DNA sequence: TGTGCCAGCAGCTTAGGGGCAGCGAATCAGCCCCAGCATTTT.